Following are 2 T cell receptor beta chains from one sample sequenced in a study of control samples from healthy donors and cancer patients. Measured with immunoSEQ multiplex PCR; TCRdb has only the in-frame clones, and not every one. The profile shows about 98,000 clones, approximately 78% of them singletons. The specimen sequenced was blood. These receptors all come from a man in his 60s in good health.

The V and J genes are TRBV28 and TRBJ1-4; weak D call: TRBD1 (5 bases). Germline V lookup: CDR1 MDHEN, CDR2 SYDVKM. The CDR3 contains 14 residues. Trimming pared 5 bases from V and 8 bases from J, leaving 15 bases between. For the CDR3, the DNA is TGTGCCAGCAGTCTATCAGGAAGGGGAGAAAAACTGTTTTTT. Translating gives CASSLSGRGEKLFF.

The V call is TRBV7-2, the J call TRBJ2-5, with 9 bases matching TRBD1. This CDR3 has 16 residues. V lost 6 bases and J lost 1; bases outside the gene matches: 9. The germline gives CDR1 SGHTA, CDR2 FQGNSA. CDR3 DNA: TGTGCCAGCAGGACTCTGACAGGGGGGGTCCAAGAGACCCAGTACTTC. Its protein product is CASRTLTGGVQETQYF.